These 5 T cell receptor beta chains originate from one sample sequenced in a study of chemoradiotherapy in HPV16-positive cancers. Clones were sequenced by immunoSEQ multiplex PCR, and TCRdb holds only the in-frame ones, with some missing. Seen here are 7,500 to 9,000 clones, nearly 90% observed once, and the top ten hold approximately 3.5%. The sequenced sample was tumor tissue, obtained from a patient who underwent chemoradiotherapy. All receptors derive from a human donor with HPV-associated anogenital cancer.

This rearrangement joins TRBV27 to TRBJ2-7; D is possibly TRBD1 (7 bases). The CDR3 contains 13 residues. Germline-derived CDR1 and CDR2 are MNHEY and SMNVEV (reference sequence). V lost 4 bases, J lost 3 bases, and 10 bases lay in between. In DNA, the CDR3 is TGTGCCAGCAGTTCGCAGGGGGGCTACGAGCAGTACTTC. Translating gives CASSSQGGYEQYF.

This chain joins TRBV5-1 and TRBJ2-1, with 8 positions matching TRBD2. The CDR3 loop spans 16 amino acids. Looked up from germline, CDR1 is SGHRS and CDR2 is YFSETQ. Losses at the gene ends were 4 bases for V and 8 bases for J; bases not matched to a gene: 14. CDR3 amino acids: CASSPPGLEVLHEQFF. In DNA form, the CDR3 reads TGCGCCAGCAGCCCTCCGGGACTAGAAGTTCTCCATGAGCAGTTCTTC.

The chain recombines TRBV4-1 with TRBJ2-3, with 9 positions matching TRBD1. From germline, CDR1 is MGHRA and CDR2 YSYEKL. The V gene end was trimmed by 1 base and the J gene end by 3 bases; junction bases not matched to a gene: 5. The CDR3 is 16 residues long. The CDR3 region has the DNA TGCGCCAGCAGCCAAGTGCAACAGGGGGCAACAGATACGCAGTATTTT. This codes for CASSQVQQGATDTQYF.

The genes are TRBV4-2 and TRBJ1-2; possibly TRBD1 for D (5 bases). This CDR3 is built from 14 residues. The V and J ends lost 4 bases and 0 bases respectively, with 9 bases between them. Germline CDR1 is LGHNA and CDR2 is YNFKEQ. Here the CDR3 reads CASSPRAANYGYTF. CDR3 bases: TGTGCCAGCAGCCCCAGGGCTGCTAACTATGGCTACACCTTC.

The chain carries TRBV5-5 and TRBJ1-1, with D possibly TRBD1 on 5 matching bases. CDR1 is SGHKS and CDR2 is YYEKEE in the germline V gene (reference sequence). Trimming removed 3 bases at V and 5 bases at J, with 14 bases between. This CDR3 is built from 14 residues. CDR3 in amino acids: CASSWGVQGTEAFF. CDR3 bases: TGTGCCAGCAGCTGGGGGGTCCAGGGAACTGAAGCTTTCTTT.